The source of this TCR beta chain is a study of CD8+ T cells in alopecia areata. Treatment: oral pan-JAK inhibitor, 5-10 mg twice daily. The investigators collected lesional scalp punch biopsies and peripheral blood from alopecia areata patients. This CDR3 spans 16 amino acids. Looked up from germline, CDR1 is SGHRS and CDR2 is YFSETQ. The V and J ends lost 4 bases and 3 bases, in that order; junction bases with no gene match: 6. RNA extraction and reverse transcription yielded cDNA as sequencing template. Method: immunoSEQ multiplex PCR; TCRdb's copy keeps in-frame clones and lacks some. The table records under 150,000 clones, approximately 55% of them present only once.

Here the sequenced sample was CD4+ T cells sorted from blood, taken at week 24, from a patient treated with tofacitinib. This receptor was identified in a human donor with alopecia areata. V gene TRBV5-1 combines with J gene TRBJ2-3, with 12 bases identical to TRBD2. The CDR3 sequence: CASSLTSGGTTDTQYF. The CDR3 bases are TGCGCCAGCAGCCTCACTAGCGGGGGGACGACAGATACGCAGTATTTT.